The entry below gives a single T cell receptor beta chain sequence along with its context. Its target is not known. The sample is drawn from a study of shared clonotypes between healthy human individuals. Trimming took 6 bases from V and 5 from J, leaving 16 bases between them. Germline lookup yields CDR1 MDHEN and CDR2 SYDVKM. The CDR3 length is 14 residues. The assay was immunoSEQ multiplex PCR, and TCRdb's table has in-frame clones only and misses some. In the table there are 2 million to 2.5 million clones, 85% to 95% of which are singletons. Findings of the study overall: In contrast to clonotypes shared by all four donors, non-shared clonotypes had lower generation probabilities.

Sequencing was performed on naive CD4+ T cells from PBMCs. Subset given: CD45RA+ positively selected. The rearrangement links TRBV28 to TRBJ2-5; D may be TRBD1 (7 bases). The receptor comes from a man aged 18 to 30 in good health. Some clones in this sample may be carry-over from other donors' samples. In DNA, the CDR3 is TGTGCCAGCAGCCGACAGGGCGGGGAGGAGACCCAGTACTTC. This translates into CASSRQGGEETQYF.